Following are 2 T cell receptor beta chains from one sample sequenced in a study of Graves' ophthalmopathy and Graves' hyperthyroidism listed by TCRdb under 2018. The instrument was an Illumina HiSeq 2000. For repertoire sequencing, TCR beta CDR3 regions were amplified from RNA transcripts. The first round was an RT-PCR using HTBI primers with the Qiagen OneStep RT-PCR kit, and this first round was followed by a second-round multiplex PCR, then size selection and purification. The raw public data were reprocessed by TCRdb itself: fastp quality trimming at Q25, MiXCR clonotype calling, in-frame beta chains only. Every distinct CDR3 protein forms one entry, paired with its most common genes and DNA. The sample includes 200,000 to 300,000 distinct CDR3 sequences, with 45% observed a single time. The top ten hold about half of the sample. The sequencing sample was made of peripheral blood. These TCRs come from an adult man with Graves' ophthalmopathy.

The chain couples TRBV15 to TRBJ2-7, with TRBD1 matching over 8 bases. This CDR3 contains 16 residues. Germline CDR1 and CDR2: LNHNV and YYDKDF (reference sequence). J gave up 0 bases and V 2 bases, and 6 bases lay outside the gene matches. DNA of the CDR3: TGTGCCACCAGCAGACCGAGACAGGGGCTCTCCTACGAGCAGTACTTC. Protein product: CATSRPRQGLSYEQYF. Full variable domain (remainder filled in from reference TRBV15 and TRBJ2-7): DAMVIQNPRYQVTQFGKPVTLSCSQTLNHNVMYWYQQKSSQAPKLLFHYYDKDFNNEADTPDNFQSRRPNTSFCFLDIRSPGLGDTAMYLCATSRPRQGLSYEQYFGPGTRLTVT.

This chain joins TRBV9 and TRBJ2-5; tentatively, D is TRBD1 or TRBD2 (5 bases each). The CDR3 has 14 residues. Per the germline V gene, CDR1 is SGDLS and CDR2 is YYNGEE. The ends were cut back, 4 bases at V and 5 bases at J, with 15 bases in the middle. CDR3 in DNA: TGTGCCAGCAGCCAAGAAGTCGGGGCCGAGACCCAGTACTTC. Translated, it gives CASSQEVGAETQYF.